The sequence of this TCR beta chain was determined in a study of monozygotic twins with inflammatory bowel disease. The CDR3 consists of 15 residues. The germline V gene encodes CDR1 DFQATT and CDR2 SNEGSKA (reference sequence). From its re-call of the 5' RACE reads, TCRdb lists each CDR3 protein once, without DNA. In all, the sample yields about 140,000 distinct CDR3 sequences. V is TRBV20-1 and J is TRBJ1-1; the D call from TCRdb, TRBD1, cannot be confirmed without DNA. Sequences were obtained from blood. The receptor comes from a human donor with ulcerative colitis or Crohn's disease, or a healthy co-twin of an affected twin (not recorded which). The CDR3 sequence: CSAREMGGIRNEAFF.